Listed below are T cell receptor beta chains from one sample, sequenced in a study of blood T cell repertoires in COVID-19. TCRdb keeps only in-frame clones here, not all; method: immunoSEQ multiplex PCR. The table records 75,000 to 95,000 clones, around 88% of them present only once. The sequenced sample consisted of peripheral blood. These TCRs come from a man in his 60s with acute or convalescent COVID-19. CDR3s include the opening cysteine and the closing phenylalanine or tryptophan. Each record gives: clone size, J gene, D gene, V gene, CDR3 protein, CDR3 DNA. D genes are given only for firm matches. Clone size, where shown, is once, few, many, or a class for clones that have expanded.

clone size: .; J gene: TRBJ1-4; D gene: .; V gene: TRBV18; CDR3 protein: CASSPGSTGELFF; CDR3 DNA: TGTGCCAGCTCACCCGGGTCTACCGGGGAACTGTTTTTT
clone size: .; J gene: TRBJ2-7; D gene: .; V gene: TRBV6-5; CDR3 protein: CASSYSLGQTYEQYF; CDR3 DNA: TGTGCCAGCAGTTACTCGTTAGGACAGACGTACGAGCAGTACTTC
clone size: .; J gene: TRBJ1-2; D gene: .; V gene: TRBV30; CDR3 protein: CVWTHTGTRYGYTF; CDR3 DNA: TGTGTTTGGACCCACACAGGGACCCGCTATGGCTACACCTTC
clone size: once; J gene: TRBJ1-1; D gene: TRBD1; V gene: TRBV19; CDR3 protein: CASSIAPTGQDTEAFF; CDR3 DNA: TGTGCCAGTAGTATAGCCCCGACAGGGCAAGACACTGAAGCTTTCTTT
clone size: .; J gene: TRBJ1-4; D gene: .; V gene: TRBV7-2; CDR3 protein: CASSPAGGRGKNEKLFF; CDR3 DNA: TGTGCCAGCAGCCCGGCGGGGGGGCGGGGGAAGAATGAAAAACTGTTTTTT
clone size: .; J gene: TRBJ1-5; D gene: .; V gene: TRBV27; CDR3 protein: CASSSVGFLGGYQPQHF; CDR3 DNA: TGTGCCAGCAGTTCCGTAGGGTTCTTGGGGGGTTATCAGCCCCAGCATTTT
clone size: .; J gene: TRBJ1-5; D gene: .; V gene: TRBV6-5; CDR3 protein: CASSAGDQPQHF; CDR3 DNA: TGTGCCAGCAGCGCAGGTGATCAGCCCCAGCATTTT
clone size: .; J gene: TRBJ2-5; D gene: TRBD2; V gene: TRBV9; CDR3 protein: CASSVGPSGGEETQYF; CDR3 DNA: TGTGCCAGCAGCGTAGGGCCTAGCGGGGGTGAAGAGACCCAGTACTTC
clone size: .; J gene: TRBJ2-1; D gene: .; V gene: TRBV20-1; CDR3 protein: CSASTLLVSNEQFF; CDR3 DNA: TGCAGTGCTAGTACTCTTCTTGTGTCCAATGAGCAGTTCTTC
clone size: .; J gene: TRBJ1-6; D gene: .; V gene: TRBV3-1/TRBV3-2; CDR3 protein: CASSQDHGQFFVSPLHF; CDR3 DNA: TGTGCCAGCAGCCAAGATCACGGACAATTTTTTGTTTCACCCCTCCACTTT
clone size: .; J gene: TRBJ1-1; D gene: TRBD1; V gene: TRBV4-2; CDR3 protein: CASSPPTGAGAFF; CDR3 DNA: TGTGCCAGCAGCCCTCCGACAGGGGCTGGAGCTTTCTTT
clone size: .; J gene: TRBJ2-1; D gene: .; V gene: TRBV3-1/TRBV3-2; CDR3 protein: CASSQVQIYNEQFF; CDR3 DNA: TGTGCCAGCAGCCAAGTCCAGATTTACAATGAGCAGTTCTTC
clone size: .; J gene: TRBJ2-2; D gene: TRBD2; V gene: TRBV11-3; CDR3 protein: CASRRAGGPTNTGELFF; CDR3 DNA: TGTGCCAGCCGGCGGGCGGGGGGGCCGACGAACACCGGGGAGCTGTTTTTT
clone size: few; J gene: TRBJ2-3; D gene: .; V gene: TRBV18; CDR3 protein: CASSPSNRGTLTDTQYF; CDR3 DNA: TGTGCCAGCTCACCCTCAAACCGGGGGACCCTCACAGATACGCAGTATTTT
clone size: .; J gene: TRBJ1-2; D gene: TRBD1; V gene: TRBV18; CDR3 protein: CASSPRSGQGSTGYTF; CDR3 DNA: TGTGCCAGCTCACCACGATCGGGACAGGGGTCCACTGGCTACACCTTC
clone size: .; J gene: TRBJ2-5; D gene: .; V gene: TRBV20-1; CDR3 protein: CSASPQAGETQYF; CDR3 DNA: TGCAGTGCTAGTCCACAGGCCGGAGAGACCCAGTACTTC
clone size: .; J gene: TRBJ1-6; D gene: .; V gene: TRBV10-3; CDR3 protein: CAISPTGNSPLHF; CDR3 DNA: TGTGCCATCAGTCCCACAGGAAATTCACCCCTCCACTTT
clone size: .; J gene: TRBJ2-3; D gene: .; V gene: TRBV4-3; CDR3 protein: CASSHRRDFTDTQYF; CDR3 DNA: TGCGCCAGCAGCCATCGCCGGGACTTCACAGATACGCAGTATTTT
clone size: .; J gene: TRBJ1-1; D gene: .; V gene: TRBV10-1; CDR3 protein: CASSETGTEAFF; CDR3 DNA: TGCGCCAGCAGTGAGACAGGCACTGAAGCTTTCTTT
clone size: .; J gene: TRBJ2-7; D gene: TRBD1; V gene: TRBV19; CDR3 protein: CASSPTTGGFTYEQYF; CDR3 DNA: TGTGCCAGTAGTCCCACTACAGGGGGCTTTACCTACGAGCAGTACTTC
clone size: .; J gene: TRBJ1-2; D gene: .; V gene: TRBV5-6; CDR3 protein: CASSPDGGNYGYTF; CDR3 DNA: TGTGCCAGCAGCCCGGATGGGGGGAACTATGGCTACACCTTC
clone size: .; J gene: TRBJ2-1; D gene: .; V gene: TRBV24-1; CDR3 protein: CATSDFPYRTGPLGQFF; CDR3 DNA: TGTGCCACCAGTGATTTTCCCTACCGGACTGGCCCGTTGGGGCAGTTCTTC
clone size: .; J gene: TRBJ1-3; D gene: .; V gene: TRBV7-6; CDR3 protein: CASTRLPAQGQEGNTIYF; CDR3 DNA: TGTGCCAGCACGAGGCTGCCCGCTCAGGGTCAGGAGGGAAACACCATATATTTT
clone size: .; J gene: TRBJ2-7; D gene: .; V gene: TRBV7-2; CDR3 protein: CASSPALGGAGRLEQYF; CDR3 DNA: TGTGCCAGCAGCCCCGCCCTTGGGGGGGCTGGCCGACTCGAGCAGTACTTC
clone size: .; J gene: TRBJ1-1; D gene: TRBD1; V gene: TRBV9; CDR3 protein: CASSLGQGVGTEAFF; CDR3 DNA: TGTGCCAGCAGCCTAGGACAGGGTGTGGGGACTGAAGCTTTCTTT
clone size: once; J gene: TRBJ2-7; D gene: TRBD1; V gene: TRBV6-5; CDR3 protein: CASEGQGASYEQYF; CDR3 DNA: TGTGCCAGCGAAGGACAGGGGGCATCCTACGAGCAGTACTTC
clone size: .; J gene: TRBJ1-1; D gene: TRBD1; V gene: TRBV7-8; CDR3 protein: CASKPGQGNTEAFF; CDR3 DNA: TGTGCCAGCAAACCGGGACAGGGGAACACTGAAGCTTTCTTT
clone size: .; J gene: TRBJ2-2; D gene: .; V gene: TRBV7-8; CDR3 protein: CATIRRATSGELFF; CDR3 DNA: TGTGCCACCATCCGGAGGGCGACCTCCGGGGAGCTGTTTTTT